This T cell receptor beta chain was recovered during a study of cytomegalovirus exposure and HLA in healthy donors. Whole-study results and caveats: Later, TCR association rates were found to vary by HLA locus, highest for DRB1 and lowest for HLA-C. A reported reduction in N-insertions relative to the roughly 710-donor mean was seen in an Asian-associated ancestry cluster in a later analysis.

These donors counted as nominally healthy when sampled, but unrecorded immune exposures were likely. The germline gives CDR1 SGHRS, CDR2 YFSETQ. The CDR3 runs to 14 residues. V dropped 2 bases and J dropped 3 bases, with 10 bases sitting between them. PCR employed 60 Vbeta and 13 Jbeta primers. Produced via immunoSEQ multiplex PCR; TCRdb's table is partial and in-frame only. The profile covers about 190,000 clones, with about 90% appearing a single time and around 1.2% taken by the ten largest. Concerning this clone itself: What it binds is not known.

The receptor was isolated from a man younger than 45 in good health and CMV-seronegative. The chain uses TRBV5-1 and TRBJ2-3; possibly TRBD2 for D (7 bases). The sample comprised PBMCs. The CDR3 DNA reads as TGCGCCAGCAGCTTAGGGGGGGGGACAGATACGCAGTATTTT. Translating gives CASSLGGGTDTQYF.